The TCR beta chain under discussion was sequenced for a study of early T cells in non-severe SARS-CoV-2 infection (dated by TCRdb to the early 2020s). About the study as a whole: TCR sequencing used bulk RNA from unsorted whole blood, so alpha and beta chains could not be paired. What the research found in general, with its limitations: VDJdb matching was skewed toward anti-spike CD8 responses and likely underestimated virus-specific expansions by missing private and CD4 specificities.

The library was prepared using 5' RACE. The sample was run on a NextSeq 500. Unique molecular identifiers were attached to individual cDNA molecules in the TCR library protocol so that sequencing error and PCR bias could be corrected. Both TCR alpha and beta chains were sequenced, and tight co-correlation was observed between alpha and beta sequence abundances in each sample. In the original analysis: V gene, J gene and CDR3 annotation of TCR sequences was performed with Decombinator V4. TCRs were defined as expanded if a significant change between any two time points was detected under a Poisson model with p below 0.0001. TCR abundances were normalised to the total number of TCRs sequenced per sample and were expressed as counts per million. MAIT TCRs were defined by TRAV1-2 paired with TRAJ12, TRAJ20 or TRAJ33, and iNKT TCRs by TRAV10 paired with TRAJ18. A search of VDJdb, accessed on 1 November 2021, was run for TCRs annotated to CMV, EBV and SARS-CoV-2, with TCRs annotated for multiple antigens excluded. The public reads were quality trimmed at Q25 with fastp and then assembled into clones with MiXCR by TCRdb, keeping productive beta chains. Entries that share a CDR3 protein sequence are merged under the most common genes and DNA. The V and J calls come from TCRdb's annotation, not from the publication. This sample is represented by about 71,000 distinct CDR3 sequences; about 14% of them were singletons. The ten largest clones represent roughly 3.7% of the sample.

Set within a cohort of healthcare workers in London, UK, this nested case-control study involved weekly PCR testing of nasopharyngeal swabs along with blood sampling. Healthcare workers were recruited during the week of the UK lockdown, between 23 and 31 March 2020, and followed weekly for up to roughly 16 weeks. CDR3 length: 14 amino acids, cysteine to phenylalanine. Kept here is only the CDR3 DNA, which spans 42 bases and is read in frame from base 1. The trim is 3 bases for V and 3 bases for J, with a gap of 12 bases between the germline ends. Via the germline V gene, CDR1 is SGHTA and CDR2 FQGNSA. This clonotype was seen repeatedly, ten times or more. No cognate antigen has been identified for it. No much larger clone is present one base from it, and per-base qualities are unavailable.

The sequence is built from TRBV7-2 and TRBJ2-7, with TRBD2 perhaps the D gene, on 6 matching bases. The TCR comes from an adult who was a healthcare worker with PCR-confirmed SARS-CoV-2 infection or an uninfected control (not recorded which). Sequencing used whole blood, obtained at baseline. The bases are TGTGCCAGCAGCTTCGGGGGTAGCAGCTACGAGCAGTACTTC. Translation gives CASSFGGSSYEQYF.